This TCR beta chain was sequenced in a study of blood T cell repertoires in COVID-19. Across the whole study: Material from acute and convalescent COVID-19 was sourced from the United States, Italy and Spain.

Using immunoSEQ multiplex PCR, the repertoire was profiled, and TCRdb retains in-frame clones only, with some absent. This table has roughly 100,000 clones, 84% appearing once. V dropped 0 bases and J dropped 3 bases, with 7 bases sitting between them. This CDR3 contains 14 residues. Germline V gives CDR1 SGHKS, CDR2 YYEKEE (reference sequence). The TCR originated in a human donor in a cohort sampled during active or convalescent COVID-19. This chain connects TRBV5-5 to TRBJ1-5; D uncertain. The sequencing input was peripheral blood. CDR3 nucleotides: TGTGCCAGCAGCTTGGTCACAAACAATCAGCCCCAGCATTTT. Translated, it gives CASSLVTNNQPQHF.